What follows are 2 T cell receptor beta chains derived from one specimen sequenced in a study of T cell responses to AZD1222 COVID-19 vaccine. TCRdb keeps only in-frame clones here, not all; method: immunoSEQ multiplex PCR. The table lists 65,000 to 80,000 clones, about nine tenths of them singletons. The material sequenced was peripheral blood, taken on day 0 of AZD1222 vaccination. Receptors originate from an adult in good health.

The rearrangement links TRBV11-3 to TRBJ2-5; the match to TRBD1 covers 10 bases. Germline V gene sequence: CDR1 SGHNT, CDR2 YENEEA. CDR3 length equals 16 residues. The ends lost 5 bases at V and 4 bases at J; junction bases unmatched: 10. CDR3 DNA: TGTGCCAGCAGCCGAGGACAGGGGGGTACGGGAGAGACCCAGTACTTC. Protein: CASSRGQGGTGETQYF.

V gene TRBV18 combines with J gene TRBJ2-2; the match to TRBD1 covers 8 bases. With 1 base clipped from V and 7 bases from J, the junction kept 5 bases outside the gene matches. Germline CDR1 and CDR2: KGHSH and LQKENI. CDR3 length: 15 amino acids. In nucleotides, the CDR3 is TGTGCCAGCTCACCACAGGACAGGGAGGTCGGGGAGCTGTTTTTT. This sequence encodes CASSPQDREVGELFF. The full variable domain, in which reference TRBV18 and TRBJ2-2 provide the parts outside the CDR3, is NAGVMQNPRHLVRRRGQEARLRCSPMKGHSHVYWYRQLPEEGLKFMVYLQKENIIDESGMPKERFSAEFPKEGPSILRIQQVVRGDSAAYFCASSPQDREVGELFFGEGSRLTVL.